One and the same sample provided the 5 T cell receptor beta chains below, sequenced in a study of OX40 agonist ivuxolimab in advanced cancers. Measured with immunoSEQ multiplex PCR; TCRdb has only the in-frame clones, and not every one. The table lists some 100,000 clones, under 95% of them singletons. The input for sequencing was CD4+ or CD8+ T cells sorted from blood, taken in a trial of the OX40 agonist ivuxolimab. The source of these receptors is an adult with an advanced solid tumor such as melanoma, head and neck, liver or kidney cancer.

This sequence joins TRBV9 and TRBJ1-2; no definite D call. V lost 0 bases and J lost 5, with 5 bases in between. The length of the CDR3 is 12 residues. The germline V gene encodes CDR1 SGDLS and CDR2 YYNGEE. Here the CDR3 reads CASSVDPYGYTF. The CDR3 nucleotides read TGTGCCAGCAGCGTAGACCCTTATGGCTACACCTTC.

The chain has TRBV28 and TRBJ2-7, with D hard to call. CDR3 length: 12 residues. The germline CDR1 and CDR2 sequences are MDHEN and SYDVKM. Trimming removed 6 bases from V and 4 bases from J, with 10 bases in between. As DNA, the CDR3 is TGTGCCAGCAGAAGGAGCAGGTACGAGCAGTACTTC. This translates into CASRRSRYEQYF.

The chain couples TRBV29-1 to TRBJ1-1, with 11 bases identical to TRBD1. The CDR3 length is 14 residues. Germline V gives CDR1 SQVTM, CDR2 ANQGSEA. Losses at the gene ends were 6 bases for V and 4 bases for J; bases not matched to a gene: 7. The CDR3 nucleotides are TGCAGCGTCGATCCGGGACAGGGGGGCACTGAAGCTTTCTTT. Protein product: CSVDPGQGGTEAFF. Filled out from reference TRBV29-1 and TRBJ1-1, the complete variable domain reads SAVISQKPSRDICQRGTSLTIQCQVDSQVTMMFWYRQQPGQSLTLIATANQGSEATYESGFVIDKFPISRPNLTFSTLTVSNMSPEDSSIYLCSVDPGQGGTEAFFGQGTRLTVV.

This rearrangement joins TRBV27 to TRBJ1-1; no reliable D call. CDR1 and CDR2 (germline): MNHEY, SMNVEV (reference sequence). The CDR3 is made up of 15 amino acids. Trimming pared 4 bases from V and 3 bases from J, leaving 15 bases between. CDR3 protein: CASSSLELPDTEAFF. The CDR3, as DNA: TGTGCCAGCAGTTCCCTTGAGCTCCCAGACACTGAAGCTTTCTTT.

The rearrangement joins TRBV18 to TRBJ2-7, with 7 bases identical to TRBD1. The J segment lost 6 bases and the V segment lost 1 base, leaving 9 bases of the junction unmatched. The CDR3 consists of 15 residues. Germline CDR1 and CDR2: KGHSH and LQKENI. CDR3 region: CASSPRDRDSREQYF. The CDR3 DNA reads as TGTGCCAGCTCACCACGAGACAGGGATAGTCGCGAGCAGTACTTC.